This T cell receptor (beta chain) appears in the sequencing data of a study of patients and donors after allogeneic stem cell transplantation. This clonotype was picked up many times. TCRdb re-called the RT-PCR reads through MiXCR, storing one row per CDR3 protein. The sample consists of about 57,000 distinct CDR3 sequences, 13% of them appearing once. The CDR3 extends over 14 amino acids. With 0 bases removed from V and 4 bases from J, the gap between germline ends came to 12 bases. Germline CDR1 DFQATT, CDR2 SNEGSKA (reference sequence). The specimen sequenced was blood, either unsorted or a sorted T cell fraction (not recorded which). The chain couples TRBV20-1 to TRBJ1-2; tentatively, D is TRBD1 (5 bases). The receptor was isolated from a human donor who was either an allogeneic HSCT recipient or a stem cell or donor lymphocyte infusion donor (not recorded which). It is not recorded whose cells these are; they may come from a transplant donor. The CDR3 spells CSARDQDKSYGYTF. Here the CDR3 DNA reads TGCAGTGCTAGAGATCAGGACAAGTCCTATGGCTACACCTTC.